This entry lists 9 T cell receptor beta chains sequenced from one sample in a study of blood T cell repertoires in COVID-19. Sequenced by immunoSEQ multiplex PCR; TCRdb stores in-frame clones only, minus some. The sample holds approximately 50,000 clones, more than 80% seen once. The source material was peripheral blood. The receptors here all came from a man aged 55 to 70 with acute or convalescent COVID-19.

V gene TRBV7-8 combines with J gene TRBJ1-5; D unclear. This CDR3 has 12 amino acids. V lost 6 bases and J 1 base, leaving 4 bases between the germline ends. Germline values: CDR1 SGHVS, CDR2 FQNEAQ. DNA of the CDR3: TGTGCCAGCAGTATCAGCAATCAGCCCCAGCATTTT. Its translation: CASSISNQPQHF.

The CDR3 spells CATSRQDRGQNEKLFF. CDR3 sequence (DNA): TGTGCCACCAGCAGGCAGGACAGGGGACAAAATGAAAAACTGTTTTTT. The chain combines TRBV15 with TRBJ1-4, with TRBD1 matching over 9 bases. Germline CDR1 and CDR2: LNHNV and YYDKDF (reference sequence). This CDR3 region has 16 residues. J was trimmed by 5 bases and V by 3 bases; bases with no gene match: 7.

This chain links TRBV29-1 with TRBJ2-2; tentative D call: TRBD1 (6 bases). The length of the CDR3 is 12 residues. CDR1 is SQVTM and CDR2 is ANQGSEA in the germline V gene. V lost 7 bases and J 9 bases, leaving 15 bases between the germline ends. The CDR3 sequence: CSALRGTRELFF. CDR3 nucleotides: TGCAGCGCCCTCAGGGGCACGAGGGAGCTGTTTTTT.

The rearrangement joins TRBV11-2 to TRBJ2-1, with a possible D match to TRBD1 (5 bases). The ends were cut back, 0 bases at V and 6 bases at J, with 9 bases in the middle. CDR3 size: 14 residues. Germline values: CDR1 SGHAT, CDR2 FQNNGV. The CDR3 coding sequence is TGTGCCAGCAGCTTAGATAGACAGAGCAATGAGCAGTTCTTC. Encoded protein: CASSLDRQSNEQFF.

CDR3 in amino acids: CASSVGEPSGANVLTF. The CDR3 DNA reads as TGTGCCAGCAGTGTCGGGGAGCCCTCTGGGGCCAACGTCCTGACTTTC. The chain carries TRBV6-4 and TRBJ2-6, with D possibly matching TRBD2 (5 bases). Trimming took 4 bases from V and 0 from J, leaving 10 bases between them. The CDR3 sequence is 16 residues long. Germline CDR1 MRHNA, CDR2 SNTAGT.

This clone was seen a few times. The gene calls are TRBV4-2 and TRBJ1-3; D not certain. Between the trimmed V and J ends, which lost 4 bases and 0 bases, there was a span of 13 bases. The CDR3 consists of 16 residues. Germline V gene lookup returns CDR1 LGHNA and CDR2 YNFKEQ. CDR3 DNA: TGTGCCAGCAGCCGGGAGGTAGGGAGCTCTGGAAACACCATATATTTT. This translates into CASSREVGSSGNTIYF.

The chain joins TRBV5-1 to TRBJ2-2; D is possibly TRBD1 (5 bases). V gave up 4 bases and J gave up 4 bases, with 14 bases separating them. This CDR3 has 15 residues. Germline-derived CDR1 and CDR2 are SGHRS and YFSETQ. The CDR3 DNA reads TGCGCCAGCAGCCCCTCCGATCAGGGCACCGGGGAGCTGTTTTTT. Its translation: CASSPSDQGTGELFF. The entire variable domain, with the rest obtained from reference TRBV5-1 and TRBJ2-2, is as follows: KAGVTQTPRYLIKTRGQQVTLSCSPISGHRSVSWYQQTPGQGLQFLFEYFSETQRNKGNFPGRFSGRQFSNSRSEMNVSTLELGDSALYLCASSPSDQGTGELFFGEGSRLTVL.

The chain couples TRBV28 to TRBJ1-5; D gene ambiguous. V lost 5 bases to trimming and J lost 4 bases, with 6 bases between them. This CDR3 spans 12 amino acids. Germline V gene sequence: CDR1 MDHEN, CDR2 SYDVKM. CDR3 in DNA: TGTGCCAGCAGTCCCCCAAATCAGCCCCAGCATTTT. This codes for CASSPPNQPQHF.

The genes are TRBV27 and TRBJ2-5; D is unclear. The CDR3 covers 12 residues. Germline assignment: CDR1 MNHEY and CDR2 SMNVEV (reference sequence). The ends were cut back, 6 bases at V and 5 bases at J, with 10 bases in the middle. The CDR3 here is CASSILGETQYF. CDR3 nucleotides: TGTGCCAGCAGCATCCTCGGGGAGACCCAGTACTTC.